Detailed here is one TCR beta chain. Its cognate antigen is unknown. These data are taken from a study of post-analysis software for immune sequencing data. TCR beta libraries were prepared from cDNA with unique molecular identifiers. TCRdb reprocessed the PCR reads via MiXCR and lists one record per CDR3 protein. The table includes hundreds of thousands of distinct CDR3 sequences, more than 50% detected once. The study, taken as a whole, reports: Samples prepared in the same batch strongly co-clustered by F measure.

The sequence was obtained from a girl aged 2 to 9 with multiple sclerosis. The specimen was blood.

This CDR3 reads CASRSTEGRGGTQYF. CDR3 sequence (DNA): TGTGCCAGCAGATCTACGGAGGGCAGGGGGGGGACCCAGTACTTC. The gene calls are TRBV12-3 or TRBV12-4 and TRBJ2-5; D may be TRBD1 or TRBD2 (7 bases each). The CDR3 totals 15 residues. Trimming stripped 6 bases from V and 7 bases from J, with 21 bases between.